This section outlines one T cell receptor (beta chain) sequence together with its context. Its antigen has not been determined. No base quality information exists; no much larger clone differs at one position. The CDR3 regions of human TCRbeta chains were analyzed by immunosequencing. The authors processed their data as follows. TCRs in the repertoires were matched against a reference library of SARS-CoV-2-specific TCRs that had been generated with the MIRA antigen-specificity platform. Breadth was defined as the fraction of unique TCRs that were SARS-CoV-2-associated, and depth was defined as the fraction of total T cells that were SARS-CoV-2-associated. Using the MIRA data, each spike-specific TCR was assigned both to the spike region to which the TCR was reactive and to a CD4 or CD8 class. Log10-transformed breadth and depth values were compared by one-way ANOVA with Sidak's multiple comparisons tests. TCRdb limited this immuneACCESS table to in-frame rearrangements with V and J called. A share of clones is missing; checked studies link under half to unresolved V genes, and the rest is unexplained. V, J and clone size derive from that table, while D and trimming were established from the DNA sequence. Counted in this sample were roughly 110,000 clones; more than 75% of them appeared once. Approximately 22% of the sample is in the top ten clones.

The data belong to a study of T cell responses to AZD1222 COVID-19 vaccine (dated by TCRdb to the early 2020s). Concerning the study at large: AZD1222 recipients given second doses at about 4 weeks or at about 12 weeks were pooled, since spike-specific TCR depth and breadth were not found to differ between the two schedules. TCR sequencing covered some 240 trial participants: about 210 given two doses of AZD1222 and 26 given two doses of MenACWY control vaccine. Enrollment into the trials was organized by age into subgroups of 18-55, 56-69 and 70-plus years, and those subgroups contained about 160, 30 and 59 TCR-sequenced participants, respectively. Points the paper makes about the study in general: Participants were mostly white British and included more females than males, and it was suggested by the authors that clonal diversity may have been underestimated. Reportedly, close to half of the unique spike-specific TCRs recognized epitopes lying outside the regions that are mutated in the B.1.351 and B.1.1.7 variants. No day 14 peak-response samples were available, so repertoires were characterized only after the peak T cell response. Conclusions about previously exposed vaccinees are limited because only six or seven AZD1222 recipients were SARS-CoV-2 seropositive at baseline. Vaccine-associated CD4 TCRs spanned the whole spike protein, with dominant responses in regions 160-218 and 743-854. A significant rise in spike-specific TCR breadth and depth was observed after two AZD1222 doses relative to day 0 and relative to MenACWY recipients. The 56-69-year group was small, and its depth increase did not reach significance, likely because of low power.

The sample's time point, from its label and the paper: baseline before first vaccination. Vaccinee samples came from UK trials COV001 and COV002, including a single-blind randomized controlled phase 2/3 trial of AZD1222 (ChAdOx1 nCoV-19) in healthy adults. For TCRbeta chain sequencing, PBMC samples from trial participants were taken at day 0 and at day 28 after the second dose. CDR1 and CDR2, per the germline V gene (reference sequence), are LNHDA and SQIVND. V loses 8 bases at its end and J loses 5 bases; junction bases beyond the gene matches: 9. The CDR3, cysteine through phenylalanine, is 14 amino acids long. Only the CDR3 region is kept as DNA, spanning 42 bases read in frame from base 1.

This clonotype was obtained from an adult in good health. Specimen: peripheral blood, collected on day 0 of AZD1222 vaccination. The sequence is built from TRBV19 and TRBJ1-1, with 9 middle bases fitting TRBD1. The nucleotide sequence is TGTGCCAGTGGCCGGACAGGGGATTTTACTGAAGCTTTCTTT. This codes for CASGRTGDFTEAFF. This CDR3, with the reference TRBV19 and TRBJ1-1 proteins standing in past its ends, gives the full variable domain DGGITQSPKYLFRKEGQNVTLSCEQNLNHDAMYWYRQDPGQGLRLIYYSQIVNDFQKGDIAEGYSVSREKKESFPLTVTSAQKNPTAFYLCASGRTGDFTEAFFGQGTRLTVV.